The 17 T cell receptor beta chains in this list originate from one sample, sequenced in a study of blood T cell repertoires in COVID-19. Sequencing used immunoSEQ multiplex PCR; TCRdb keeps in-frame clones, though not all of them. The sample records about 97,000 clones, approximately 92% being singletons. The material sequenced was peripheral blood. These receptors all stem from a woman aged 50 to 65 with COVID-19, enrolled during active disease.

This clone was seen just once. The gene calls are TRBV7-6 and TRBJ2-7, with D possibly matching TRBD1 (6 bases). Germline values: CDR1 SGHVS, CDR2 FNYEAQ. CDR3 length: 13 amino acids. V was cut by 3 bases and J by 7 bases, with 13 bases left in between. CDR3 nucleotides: TGTGCCAGCAGCTTGGCTGGCGACAGGGAGCAGTACTTC. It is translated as CASSLAGDREQYF.

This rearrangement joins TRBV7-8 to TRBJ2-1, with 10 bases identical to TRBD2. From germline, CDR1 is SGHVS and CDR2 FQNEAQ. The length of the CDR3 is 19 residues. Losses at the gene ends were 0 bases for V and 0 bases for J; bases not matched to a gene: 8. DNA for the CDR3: TGTGCCAGCAGCTTAGCGCGGCTAGCGGGGGCCCACTCCTACAATGAGCAGTTCTTC. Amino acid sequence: CASSLARLAGAHSYNEQFF.

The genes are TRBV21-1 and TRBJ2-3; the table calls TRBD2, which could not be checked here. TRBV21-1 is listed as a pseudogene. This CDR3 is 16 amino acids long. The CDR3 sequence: CASSNLTGTRTDTQYF. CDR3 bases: TGTGCCAGCAGCAACTTAACCGGGACTAGGACAGATACGCAGTATTTT.

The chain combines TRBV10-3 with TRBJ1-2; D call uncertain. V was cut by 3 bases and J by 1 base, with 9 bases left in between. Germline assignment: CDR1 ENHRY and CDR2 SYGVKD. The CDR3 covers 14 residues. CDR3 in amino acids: CAISDNGVNYGYTF. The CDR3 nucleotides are TGTGCCATCAGTGATAACGGGGTTAACTATGGCTACACCTTC.

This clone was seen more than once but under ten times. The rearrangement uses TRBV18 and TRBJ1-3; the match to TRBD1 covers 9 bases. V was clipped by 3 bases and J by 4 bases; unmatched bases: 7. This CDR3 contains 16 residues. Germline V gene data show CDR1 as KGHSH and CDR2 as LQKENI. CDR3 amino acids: CASSPRDRVTGNTIYF. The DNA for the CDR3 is TGTGCCAGCTCACCGCGGGACAGGGTCACGGGAAACACCATATATTTT.

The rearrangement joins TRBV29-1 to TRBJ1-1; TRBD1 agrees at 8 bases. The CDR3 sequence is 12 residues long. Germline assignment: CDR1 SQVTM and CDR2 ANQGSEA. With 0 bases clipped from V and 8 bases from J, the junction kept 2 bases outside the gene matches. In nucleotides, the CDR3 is TGCAGCGTTGAAGATGGGGACAGGGAAGCTTTCTTT. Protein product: CSVEDGDREAFF.

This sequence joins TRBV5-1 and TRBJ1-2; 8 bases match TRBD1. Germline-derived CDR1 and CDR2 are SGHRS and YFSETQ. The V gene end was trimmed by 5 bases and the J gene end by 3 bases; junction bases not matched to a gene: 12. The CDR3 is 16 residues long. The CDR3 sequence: CASSYDRGQPYYGYTF. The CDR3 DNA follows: TGCGCCAGCAGTTATGACAGGGGACAACCCTACTATGGCTACACCTTC.

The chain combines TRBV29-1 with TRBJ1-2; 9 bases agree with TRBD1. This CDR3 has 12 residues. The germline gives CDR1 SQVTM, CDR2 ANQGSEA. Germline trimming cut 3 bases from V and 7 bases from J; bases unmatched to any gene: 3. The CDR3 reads CSVERDRVGYTF. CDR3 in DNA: TGCAGCGTTGAGAGGGACAGGGTTGGCTACACCTTC. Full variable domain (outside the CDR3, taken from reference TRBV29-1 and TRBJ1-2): SAVISQKPSRDICQRGTSLTIQCQVDSQVTMMFWYRQQPGQSLTLIATANQGSEATYESGFVIDKFPISRPNLTFSTLTVSNMSPEDSSIYLCSVERDRVGYTFGSGTRLTVV.

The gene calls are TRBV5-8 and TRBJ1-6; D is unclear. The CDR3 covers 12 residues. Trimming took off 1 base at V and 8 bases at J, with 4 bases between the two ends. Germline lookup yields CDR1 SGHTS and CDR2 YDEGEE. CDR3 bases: TGTGCCAGCAGCTTGAGCTATTCACCCCTCCACTTT. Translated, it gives CASSLSYSPLHF.

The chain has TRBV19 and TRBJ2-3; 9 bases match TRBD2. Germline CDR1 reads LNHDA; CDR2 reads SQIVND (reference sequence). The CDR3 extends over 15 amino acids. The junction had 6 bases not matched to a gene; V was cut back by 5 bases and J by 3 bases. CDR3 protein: CASSGVAGVTDTQYF. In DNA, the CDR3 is TGTGCCAGTAGTGGAGTAGCGGGGGTGACAGATACGCAGTATTTT.

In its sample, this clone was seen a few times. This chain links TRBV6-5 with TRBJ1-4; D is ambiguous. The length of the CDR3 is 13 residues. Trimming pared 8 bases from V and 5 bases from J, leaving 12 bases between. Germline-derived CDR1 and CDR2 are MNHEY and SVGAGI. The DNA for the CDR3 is TGTGCCAGCGGATTTGAGCGGAATGAAAAACTGTTTTTT. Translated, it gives CASGFERNEKLFF.

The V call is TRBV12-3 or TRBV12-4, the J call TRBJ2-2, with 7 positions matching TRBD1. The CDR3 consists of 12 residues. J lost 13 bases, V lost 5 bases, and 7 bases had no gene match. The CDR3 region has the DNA TGTGCCAGCAGTGAACAGGGGAAGGGGCTGTTTTTT. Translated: CASSEQGKGLFF.

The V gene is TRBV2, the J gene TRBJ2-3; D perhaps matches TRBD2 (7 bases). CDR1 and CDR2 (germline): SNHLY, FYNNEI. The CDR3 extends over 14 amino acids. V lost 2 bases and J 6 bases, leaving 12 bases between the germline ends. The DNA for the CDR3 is TGTGCCAGCAGTGAAAGGGGGGGGACGGATACGCAGTATTTT. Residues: CASSERGGTDTQYF.

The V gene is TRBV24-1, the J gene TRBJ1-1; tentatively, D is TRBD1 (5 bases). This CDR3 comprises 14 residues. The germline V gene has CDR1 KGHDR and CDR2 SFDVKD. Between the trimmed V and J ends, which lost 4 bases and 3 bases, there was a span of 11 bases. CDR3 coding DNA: TGTGCCACCAGTGACCACCGGGGGGACACTGAAGCTTTCTTT. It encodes CATSDHRGDTEAFF.

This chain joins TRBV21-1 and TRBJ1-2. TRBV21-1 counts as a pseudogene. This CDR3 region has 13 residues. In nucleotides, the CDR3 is TGTGCCAGAACGCACTCGAGGGCCTATGGCTACACCTTC. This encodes CARTHSRAYGYTF.

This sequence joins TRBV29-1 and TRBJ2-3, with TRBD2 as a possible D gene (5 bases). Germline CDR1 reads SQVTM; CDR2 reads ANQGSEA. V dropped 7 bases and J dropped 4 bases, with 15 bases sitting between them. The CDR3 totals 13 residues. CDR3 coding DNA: TGCAGCGGGGGTGGAGGTCCCGCAGATACGCAGTATTTT. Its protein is CSGGGGPADTQYF.

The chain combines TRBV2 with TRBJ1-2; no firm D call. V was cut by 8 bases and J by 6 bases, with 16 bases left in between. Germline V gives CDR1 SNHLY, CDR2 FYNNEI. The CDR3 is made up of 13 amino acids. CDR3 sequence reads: CASLGRLANGYTF. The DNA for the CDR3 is TGTGCCAGCTTAGGCCGTCTAGCTAATGGCTACACCTTC.